The rows below give T cell receptor beta chains drawn from one sample of a study of blood T cell repertoires in COVID-19. Libraries were prepared by immunoSEQ multiplex PCR; TCRdb keeps only in-frame clonotypes and omits some of them. Of more than 200,000 clones in the sample, about 85% were seen once. Sequenced sample: PBMCs or T cells enriched from blood (not recorded which). The receptors were gathered from a young man who had recovered from COVID-19. Each CDR3 is given with its conserved first and last residue. The D gene is left open where the match is weak. Not every row has a clone size; where given, it reads once, few, many or a size class.

cdr3_nt cdr3_aa cdr3_length j_call v_call d_call clone_size
TGTGCCAGCAGAGCACAGGGATGGAGCCCGGTAGCTTTCTTT CASRAQGWSPVAFF 14 TRBJ1-1 TRBV28 . .
TGCGCCAGCAGCTTACAGGGGGCGTTCGGCTATGGCTACACCTTC CASSLQGAFGYGYTF 15 TRBJ1-2 TRBV5-1 TRBD1 .
TGTGCCAGCAGCCCTAGTCATGAGCAGTTCTTC CASSPSHEQFF 11 TRBJ2-1 TRBV7-8 . .
TGTGCCAGCAATCGGGCAGGGGGTTCTGGAAACACCATATATTTT CASNRAGGSGNTIYF 15 TRBJ1-3 TRBV7-9 TRBD1 once
TGTGCCAGCAGCTTAGCCCTAGCGGGAGTCACCTACAATGAGCAGTTCTTC CASSLALAGVTYNEQFF 17 TRBJ2-1 TRBV11-1 TRBD2 .
TGTGCCAGCAGCTCCTCGTCCATCGGCGAGCAGTACTTC CASSSSSIGEQYF 13 TRBJ2-7 TRBV7-2 . few
TGTGCCAGCACAGAGCAGGGCAATAGCAATCAGCCCCAGCATTTT CASTEQGNSNQPQHF 15 TRBJ1-5 TRBV2 . .
TGCGCCAGCAGCCCCCAGGGAATGGCCCAGTACTTC CASSPQGMAQYF 12 TRBJ2-5 TRBV5-1 . .
TGTGCCACCAGGGGGGGGGTGAATGAAAAACTGTTTTTT CATRGGVNEKLFF 13 TRBJ1-4 TRBV28 TRBD1 .
TGTGCCACCACCACCCTCGAGGTAAGCGTTAATTCACCCCTCCACTTT CATTTLEVSVNSPLHF 16 TRBJ1-6 TRBV24-1 . .
TGTGCCAGCAGCCTTACGAGTTCCACTGAAGCTTTCTTT CASSLTSSTEAFF 13 TRBJ1-1 TRBV11-2 . .
TGTGCCAGCAGTTGGGGGGACAGGTTGAGCACAGATACGCAGTATTTT CASSWGDRLSTDTQYF 16 TRBJ2-3 TRBV2 TRBD1 .
TGTGCCTGGAGACTCCCAAACTCTGGAAACACCATATATTTT CAWRLPNSGNTIYF 14 TRBJ1-3 TRBV30 . .
TGTGCCAGCAGCCGAAGGGCACGGGACAGGGCCTACGAGCAGTACTTC CASSRRARDRAYEQYF 16 TRBJ2-7 TRBV6-2/TRBV6-3 TRBD1 .
TGTGCAAGTCGCTTAGAAAGGGTGGAGAGGGGGAGCTACACCTTC CASRLERVERGSYTF 15 TRBJ1-2 TRBV12-2 . .
TGTGCCAGCAGCCGATTGGGGCCCGATTCACCCCTCCACTTT CASSRLGPDSPLHF 14 TRBJ1-6 TRBV6-5 . .
TGTGCCAGCAGCCAAGTCTGGGAGAAACGGGGCAATCAGCCCCAGCATTTT CASSQVWEKRGNQPQHF 17 TRBJ1-5 TRBV14 . few
TGTGCCATCAGTGCGGCGGGAGAAGAGACCCAGTACTTC CAISAAGEETQYF 13 TRBJ2-5 TRBV10-3 TRBD2 .
TGTGCCAGCAGTTTACGGCAGGGGGCGGTCAATGAGCAGTTCTTC CASSLRQGAVNEQFF 15 TRBJ2-1 TRBV28 TRBD1 .
TGTGCCAGCAGCTTAGGGACAGGGGATTACAATGAGCAGTTCTTC CASSLGTGDYNEQFF 15 TRBJ2-1 TRBV7-9 TRBD1 .